A selection of T cell receptor beta chains follows, all from one sample in a study of neurological immune-mediated disorders. Via MiXCR, TCRdb re-called the 5' RACE reads, giving one row per CDR3 protein. This sample has 26,000 or so distinct CDR3 sequences, with under 25% found just once. Sequenced material: PBMCs. All receptors come from a woman in her sixties or seventies in good health. Each CDR3 is given with its conserved first and last residue. A D gene is named only where the DNA matches it firmly. Size is stated for part of the rows, as once, few or many counts, or as a class when the clone is expanded.

D gene	J gene	clone size	V gene	CDR3 protein	CDR3 DNA
NA	TRBJ2-6	NA	TRBV7-3	CASRLTGTGANVLTF	TGTGCCAGCAGGCTTACGGGGACTGGGGCCAACGTCCTGACTTTC
NA	TRBJ1-2	many	TRBV28	CASSGSSGRNYGYTF	TGTGCCAGCAGTGGGTCGAGCGGACGAAACTATGGCTACACCTTC
TRBD2	TRBJ2-7	NA	TRBV11-2	CASRRTSEAYEQYF	TGTGCCAGCAGACGTACTAGCGAGGCCTACGAGCAGTACTTC
NA	TRBJ1-2	many	TRBV18	CASQYDGYGYTF	TGTGCCAGCCAGTACGACGGCTATGGCTACACCTTC
NA	TRBJ2-1	NA	TRBV28	CASSLVGQFDEQFF	TGTGCCAGCAGTTTAGTCGGACAGTTCGATGAGCAGTTCTTC
NA	TRBJ2-2	many	TRBV6-5	CASSYSRGAGELFF	TGTGCCAGCAGTTACTCCAGGGGCGCCGGGGAGCTGTTTTTT
TRBD1	TRBJ2-6	many	TRBV11-2	CASSPWDRVYGANVLTF	TGTGCCAGCAGCCCATGGGACAGGGTTTATGGGGCCAACGTCCTGACTTTC
NA	TRBJ1-5	many	TRBV20-1	CSARAGGRQPQHF	TGCAGTGCTAGGGCCGGGGGCCGTCAGCCCCAGCATTTT
NA	TRBJ1-1	many	TRBV12-3/TRBV12-4	CASSFSFRTEAFF	TGTGCCAGCAGTTTCTCCTTCCGGACTGAAGCTTTCTTT
NA	TRBJ2-1	many	TRBV5-1	CASSLMGLAPNEQFF	TGCGCCAGCAGCCTAATGGGACTGGCACCCAATGAGCAGTTCTTC
NA	TRBJ2-5	few	TRBV15	CATSREAGGTQYF	TGTGCCACCAGCAGAGAGGCCGGTGGGACCCAGTACTTC
NA	TRBJ2-3	many	TRBV20-1	CSARERRASTDTQYF	TGCAGTGCTAGAGAACGGAGGGCTTCCACAGATACGCAGTATTTT
TRBD1	TRBJ2-7	few	TRBV6-1	CASSEGKGGDEQYF	TGTGCCAGCAGTGAAGGGAAAGGGGGCGACGAGCAGTACTTC
NA	TRBJ2-7	many	TRBV5-1	CASSLLPHSDEQYF	TGCGCCAGCAGCTTGTTGCCTCATTCAGATGAGCAGTACTTC
TRBD1	TRBJ1-4	many	TRBV5-5	CASSSGQEPEKLFF	TGTGCCAGCAGCTCGGGACAGGAACCTGAAAAACTGTTTTTT
NA	TRBJ1-1	many	TRBV29-1	CSVALQGSEAFF	TGCAGCGTTGCTCTTCAGGGATCAGAAGCTTTCTTT
TRBD1	TRBJ1-5	many	TRBV28	CASSRLDRDGQPQHF	TGTGCCAGCAGTCGTTTGGACAGGGATGGACAGCCCCAGCATTTT
NA	TRBJ2-5	many	TRBV3-1	CASSQEVRSPMF	TGTGCCAGCAGCCAAGAAGTCAGAAGTCCCATGTTC
NA	TRBJ2-2	many	TRBV2	CASSVGQGFGIGELFF	TGTGCCAGCAGTGTCGGGCAGGGATTCGGTATCGGGGAGCTGTTTTTT
NA	TRBJ1-4	many	TRBV3-1	CASSQSGRASEKLFF	TGTGCCAGCAGCCAGTCGGGTCGGGCGTCGGAAAAACTGTTTTTT
NA	TRBJ2-7	many	TRBV7-9	CASSLPGPSYEQYF	TGTGCCAGCAGCTTACCCGGTCCTTCCTACGAGCAGTACTTC
TRBD1	TRBJ2-5	many	TRBV20-1	CSVRDRGQETQYF	TGCAGTGTGCGGGACAGGGGACAAGAGACCCAGTACTTC
NA	TRBJ1-6	many	TRBV7-2	CASSPGPPGSNSPLHF	TGTGCCAGCAGCCCCGGGCCGCCCGGAAGTAATTCACCCCTCCACTTT
NA	TRBJ2-7	many	TRBV7-9	CASSFGPYEQYF	TGTGCCAGCAGCTTCGGGCCCTACGAGCAGTACTTC
NA	TRBJ2-7	many	TRBV12-3/TRBV12-4	CASTRGPYEQYF	TGTGCCAGCACTAGGGGCCCCTACGAGCAGTACTTC
NA	TRBJ1-5	many	TRBV28	CASSLTIDQPQHF	TGTGCCAGCAGTTTGACAATCGATCAGCCCCAGCATTTT
TRBD1	TRBJ1-1	many	TRBV5-5	CASEGQTIMNTEAFF	TGTGCCAGCGAGGGACAGACAATCATGAACACTGAAGCTTTCTTT
NA	TRBJ2-7	many	TRBV5-6	CASSFGQISYEQYF	TGTGCCAGCAGCTTCGGACAGATCTCCTACGAGCAGTACTTC
NA	TRBJ2-1	many	TRBV24-1	CATSSDYNEQFF	TGTGCCACCAGTTCAGATTACAATGAGCAGTTCTTC
TRBD1	TRBJ2-1	many	TRBV5-1	CASSLVAGGAYNEQFF	TGCGCCAGCAGCTTGGTTGCAGGGGGTGCCTACAATGAGCAGTTCTTC
NA	TRBJ2-1	NA	TRBV9	CASSQSLEGTSSSYNEQFF	TGTGCCAGCAGCCAGAGCCTCGAAGGTACATCTAGCTCCTACAATGAGCAGTTCTTC
TRBD1	TRBJ2-7	many	TRBV29-1	CSVVTGGYEQYF	TGCAGCGTTGTAACAGGGGGATACGAGCAGTACTTC
NA	TRBJ1-6	many	TRBV7-9	CASSSSSIAPLHF	TGTGCCAGCAGCTCTTCCTCTATTGCACCCCTCCACTTT
NA	TRBJ2-5	many	TRBV4-2	CASSQDLTWRETQYF	TGTGCCAGCAGCCAAGATTTAACTTGGCGGGAGACCCAGTACTTC
TRBD2	TRBJ2-3	NA	TRBV3-1	CASSQTSGGTDTQYF	TGTGCCAGCAGCCAAACTAGCGGGGGCACAGATACGCAGTATTTT
NA	TRBJ1-5	medium-sized	TRBV20-1	CSAQQGRQPQHF	TGCAGTGCCCAACAGGGAAGGCAGCCCCAGCATTTT
NA	TRBJ2-7	once	TRBV28	CASKTVYEQYF	TGTGCCAGCAAGACAGTCTACGAGCAGTACTTC
NA	TRBJ2-7	many	TRBV2	CASSSEARSYEQYF	TGTGCCAGCAGTAGTGAGGCCCGCTCCTACGAGCAGTACTTC
NA	TRBJ2-1	many	TRBV29-1	CSVEGGPRSSYNEQFF	TGCAGCGTTGAAGGGGGCCCACGAAGCTCCTACAATGAGCAGTTCTTC
NA	TRBJ2-7	many	TRBV12-3/TRBV12-4	CASRGNGQTYEQYF	TGTGCCAGCAGGGGGAATGGACAGACCTACGAGCAGTACTTC
TRBD1	TRBJ2-1	many	TRBV5-1	CASSFNPGTGNEQFF	TGCGCCAGCAGCTTTAACCCCGGGACAGGGAATGAGCAGTTCTTC
NA	TRBJ2-1	many	TRBV28	CASSLFRGEQFF	TGTGCCAGCAGTTTATTCCGGGGTGAGCAGTTCTTC
NA	TRBJ2-2	many	TRBV7-8	CASSLGLTVNTGELFF	TGTGCCAGCAGCTTAGGGTTGACAGTGAACACCGGGGAGCTGTTTTTT
NA	TRBJ2-7	many	TRBV6-5	CASKRGAGTSIEQYF	TGTGCCAGCAAGAGGGGGGCAGGGACATCGATCGAGCAGTACTTC
NA	TRBJ2-1	many	TRBV5-1	CASSLPDRLYNEQFF	TGCGCCAGCAGCTTACCGGACAGACTATACAATGAGCAGTTCTTC
NA	TRBJ2-7	NA	TRBV5-1	CASSLVASDLEHYF	TGCGCCAGCAGCTTGGTGGCTAGCGATCTCGAGCACTACTTC
NA	TRBJ2-7	many	TRBV7-2	CGTHSYEQYF	TGTGGGACCCACAGTTACGAGCAGTACTTC
TRBD1	TRBJ1-5	many	TRBV9	CASSPQGTAYQPQHF	TGTGCCAGCAGCCCCCAGGGGACAGCTTATCAGCCCCAGCATTTT
TRBD2	TRBJ2-5	NA	TRBV7-6	CASSPEMSGTSMKTQYF	TGTGCCAGCAGCCCAGAGATGTCCGGGACTAGCATGAAGACCCAGTACTTC
TRBD1	TRBJ2-1	NA	TRBV6-1	CASSESRTGYNEQFF	TGTGCCAGCAGTGAAAGTCGGACAGGGTACAATGAGCAGTTCTTC
TRBD2	TRBJ2-7	many	TRBV2	CASSDWVGGKDSYEQYF	TGTGCCAGCAGTGATTGGGTCGGGGGGAAAGACTCCTACGAGCAGTACTTC
TRBD1	TRBJ2-7	NA	TRBV5-1	CASSLAPTGGYEQYF	TGCGCCAGCAGCTTGGCACCTACAGGGGGCTACGAGCAGTACTTC